The T cell receptor (beta chain) under discussion was sequenced for a study of cytomegalovirus exposure and HLA in healthy donors. Overall study context: Researchers found that less than 90% of almost 400 genotyped donors fell within the Caucasian-associated ancestry cluster. Study-level points and caveats: Later analysis identified a missense DCLRE1C variant that was linked to TCR beta V- and J-gene trimming.

For this clone: The antigen is unknown.

The CDR3 has 13 amino acids. Germline values: CDR1 KGHSH, CDR2 LQKENI. Trimming cost V 2 bases and J 8 bases; bases outside gene matches: 5. The PCR ran on 60 Vbeta and 13 Jbeta primers. Using immunoSEQ multiplex PCR, the repertoire was profiled, and TCRdb retains in-frame clones only, with some absent. The table lists under 200,000 clones, 84% of them singletons. The chain couples TRBV18 to TRBJ1-1, with 7 bases aligning to TRBD1. The specimen sequenced was PBMCs. This receptor was taken from a boy aged 2 to 10 in good health and CMV-seronegative. The CDR3 loop is CASSPYDRDEAFF. CDR3 coding DNA: TGTGCCAGCTCACCATACGACAGGGACGAAGCTTTCTTT.